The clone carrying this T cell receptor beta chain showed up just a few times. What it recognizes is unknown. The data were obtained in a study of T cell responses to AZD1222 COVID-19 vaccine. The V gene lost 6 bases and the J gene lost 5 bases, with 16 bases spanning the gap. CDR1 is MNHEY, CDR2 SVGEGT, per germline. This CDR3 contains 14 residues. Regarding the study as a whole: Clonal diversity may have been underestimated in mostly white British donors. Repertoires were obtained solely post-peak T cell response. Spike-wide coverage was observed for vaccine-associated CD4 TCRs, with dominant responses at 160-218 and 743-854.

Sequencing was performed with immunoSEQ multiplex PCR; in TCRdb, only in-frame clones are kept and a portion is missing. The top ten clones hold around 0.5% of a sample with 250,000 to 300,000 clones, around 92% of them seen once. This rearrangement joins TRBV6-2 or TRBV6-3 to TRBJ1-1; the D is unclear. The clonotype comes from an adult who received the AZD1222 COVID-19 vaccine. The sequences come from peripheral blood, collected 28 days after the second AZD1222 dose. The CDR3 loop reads CASSPGGPLTEAFF. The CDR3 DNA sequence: TGTGCCAGCAGCCCGGGAGGGCCTTTGACTGAAGCTTTCTTT.